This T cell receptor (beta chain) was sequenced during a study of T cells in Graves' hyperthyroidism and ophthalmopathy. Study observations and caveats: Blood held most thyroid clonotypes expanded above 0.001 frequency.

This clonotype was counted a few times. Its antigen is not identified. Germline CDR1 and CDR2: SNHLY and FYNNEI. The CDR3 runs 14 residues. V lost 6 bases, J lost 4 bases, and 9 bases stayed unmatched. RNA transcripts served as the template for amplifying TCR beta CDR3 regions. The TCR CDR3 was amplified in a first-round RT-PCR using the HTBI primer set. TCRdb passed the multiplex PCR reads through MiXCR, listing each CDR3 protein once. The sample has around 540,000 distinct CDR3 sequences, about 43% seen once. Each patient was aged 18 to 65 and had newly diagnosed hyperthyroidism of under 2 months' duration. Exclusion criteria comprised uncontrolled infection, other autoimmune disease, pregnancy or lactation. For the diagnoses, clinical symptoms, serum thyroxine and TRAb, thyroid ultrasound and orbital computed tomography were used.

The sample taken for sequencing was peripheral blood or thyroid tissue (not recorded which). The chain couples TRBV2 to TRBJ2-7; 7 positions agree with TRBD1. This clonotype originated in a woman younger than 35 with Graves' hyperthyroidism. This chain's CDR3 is CASRPRQGGYEQYF. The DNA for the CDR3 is TGTGCCAGCAGACCAAGACAGGGTGGGTACGAGCAGTACTTC.